This is a list of T cell receptor beta chains from one sample in a study of OX40 agonist ivuxolimab in advanced cancers. Clones were read by immunoSEQ multiplex PCR, and TCRdb kept only the in-frame ones, dropping some. The sample yields about 72,000 clones, approximately 90% seen once. The sequences come from CD4+ or CD8+ T cells sorted from blood, collected in a trial of the OX40 agonist ivuxolimab. All receptors derive from an adult with an advanced solid tumor such as melanoma, head and neck, liver or kidney cancer. Each CDR3 is given with its conserved first and last residue. D genes are given only for firm matches. Some rows mark clone size as missing; the rest say once, few, many or name a class of expanded clone.

d_call: .; clone_size: once; v_call: TRBV2; j_call: TRBJ2-3; cdr3_aa: CASRGGPVRRDF; cdr3_nt: TGTGCCAGCAGAGGGGGACCCGTTCGGAGGGATTTT
d_call: TRBD1; clone_size: .; v_call: TRBV2; j_call: TRBJ2-5; cdr3_aa: CASSLTHRGVETQYF; cdr3_nt: TGTGCCAGCAGTCTGACCCACAGGGGCGTGGAGACCCAGTACTTC
d_call: TRBD1; clone_size: few; v_call: TRBV14; j_call: TRBJ1-3; cdr3_aa: CASSQVRQGTGNTIYF; cdr3_nt: TGTGCCAGCAGCCAAGTTCGACAGGGGACTGGAAACACCATATATTTT
d_call: .; clone_size: .; v_call: TRBV9; j_call: TRBJ1-3; cdr3_aa: CASSPQGHREATGNTIYF; cdr3_nt: TGTGCCAGCAGCCCCCAAGGTCACAGGGAAGCAACTGGAAACACCATATATTTT
d_call: .; clone_size: .; v_call: TRBV5-1; j_call: TRBJ2-1; cdr3_aa: CASSLAAGNYNEQFF; cdr3_nt: TGCGCCAGCAGCTTGGCGGCAGGAAATTACAATGAGCAGTTCTTC
d_call: .; clone_size: once; v_call: TRBV29-1; j_call: TRBJ1-2; cdr3_aa: CSVVPDRNYRYGYTF; cdr3_nt: TGCAGCGTGGTCCCAGACCGTAACTATCGCTATGGCTACACCTTC
d_call: .; clone_size: once; v_call: TRBV4-1; j_call: TRBJ2-2; cdr3_aa: CASSQGDRTGELFF; cdr3_nt: TGCGCCAGCAGCCAAGGTGATCGGACCGGGGAGCTGTTTTTT
d_call: .; clone_size: once; v_call: TRBV7-8; j_call: TRBJ2-5; cdr3_aa: CASSLIQGEQTQYF; cdr3_nt: TGTGCCAGCAGCTTAATTCAGGGAGAGCAGACCCAGTACTTC
d_call: .; clone_size: .; v_call: TRBV10-3; j_call: TRBJ2-7; cdr3_aa: CAISAGPRSSYEQYF; cdr3_nt: TGTGCCATCAGTGCGGGACCGAGGAGCTCCTACGAGCAGTACTTC
d_call: .; clone_size: .; v_call: TRBV28; j_call: TRBJ1-1; cdr3_aa: CASSVPGNTEAFF; cdr3_nt: TGTGCCAGCAGTGTCCCCGGGAACACTGAAGCTTTCTTT
d_call: .; clone_size: once; v_call: TRBV7-2; j_call: TRBJ1-4; cdr3_aa: CASSLAGGMANEKLFF; cdr3_nt: TGTGCCAGCAGCTTAGCGGGCGGGATGGCTAATGAAAAACTGTTTTTT
d_call: .; clone_size: .; v_call: TRBV7-9; j_call: TRBJ2-1; cdr3_aa: CASSSFTRSSYNEQFF; cdr3_nt: TGTGCCAGCAGCTCCTTCACACGGAGCTCCTACAATGAGCAGTTCTTC
d_call: TRBD1; clone_size: .; v_call: TRBV4-1; j_call: TRBJ1-5; cdr3_aa: CASSANRGRNSNQPQHF; cdr3_nt: TGCGCCAGCAGCGCAAACAGGGGGCGGAATAGCAATCAGCCCCAGCATTTT
d_call: TRBD1; clone_size: once; v_call: TRBV5-8; j_call: TRBJ1-2; cdr3_aa: CASTRGQGLYGYTF; cdr3_nt: TGTGCCAGCACCCGGGGACAGGGACTCTATGGCTACACCTTC
d_call: TRBD2; clone_size: .; v_call: TRBV7-3; j_call: TRBJ2-3; cdr3_aa: CASSHHPSGATDTQYF; cdr3_nt: TGTGCCAGCAGCCACCACCCTAGCGGCGCCACAGATACGCAGTATTTT
d_call: .; clone_size: .; v_call: TRBV18; j_call: TRBJ1-1; cdr3_aa: CASSPAGGGTEAFF; cdr3_nt: TGTGCCAGCTCACCCGCCGGAGGGGGCACTGAAGCTTTCTTT
d_call: TRBD1; clone_size: once; v_call: TRBV4-1; j_call: TRBJ2-2; cdr3_aa: CASSQDISGQGTGELFF; cdr3_nt: TGCGCCAGCAGCCAAGATATCTCCGGACAGGGGACCGGGGAGCTGTTTTTT
d_call: TRBD1; clone_size: few; v_call: TRBV18; j_call: TRBJ1-1; cdr3_aa: CASSPPGTGGARTEAFF; cdr3_nt: TGTGCCAGCTCACCACCGGGGACAGGGGGCGCGAGGACTGAAGCTTTCTTT
d_call: .; clone_size: .; v_call: TRBV20-1; j_call: TRBJ1-1; cdr3_aa: CSASWNTEAFF; cdr3_nt: TGCAGTGCTTCCTGGAACACTGAAGCTTTCTTT
d_call: .; clone_size: .; v_call: TRBV7-9; j_call: TRBJ2-3; cdr3_aa: CASSSTSPDTQYF; cdr3_nt: TGTGCCAGCAGCTCCACTAGCCCAGATACGCAGTATTTT